This TCR beta chain was recorded in a study of PD-L1 blockade in urothelial cancer. The overall study: Dosed intravenously at 1,200 mg every 3 weeks, atezolizumab was initiated by patients around 2014. About nine tenths of the roughly 29 patients comprised males who had bladder-origin urothelial cancer. T cells numbered a median of around 140,000 in the blood samples.

Germline values: CDR1 LNHDA, CDR2 SQIVND (reference sequence). V was shortened by 4 bases and J by 4 bases, with 11 bases between the two germline ends. The CDR3 has 14 amino acids. Points from the study as a whole: Tumor-linked clones in blood grew more by 3 weeks in durable-benefit patients.

This table comes from immunoSEQ multiplex PCR, and its TCRdb copy is limited to in-frame clones, with some not included. The top ten clones hold 5.5% to 7.5% of a sample with 40,000 to 55,000 clones, 84% of them seen once. Notes on this clone: Its antigen remains unknown.

V is TRBV19 and J is TRBJ1-5, with TRBD1 as a possible D gene (6 bases). This clonotype was sampled from a man aged 35-49 years with urothelial cancer. The sample here was PBMCs, taken around atezolizumab (anti-PD-L1) treatment. DNA for the CDR3: TGTGCCAGTAGTAGCGGACAGACGAATCAGCCCCAGCATTTT. Its translation is CASSSGQTNQPQHF. Full variable domain (missing parts from reference TRBV19 and TRBJ1-5): DGGITQSPKYLFRKEGQNVTLSCEQNLNHDAMYWYRQDPGQGLRLIYYSQIVNDFQKGDIAEGYSVSREKKESFPLTVTSAQKNPTAFYLCASSSGQTNQPQHFGDGTRLSIL.